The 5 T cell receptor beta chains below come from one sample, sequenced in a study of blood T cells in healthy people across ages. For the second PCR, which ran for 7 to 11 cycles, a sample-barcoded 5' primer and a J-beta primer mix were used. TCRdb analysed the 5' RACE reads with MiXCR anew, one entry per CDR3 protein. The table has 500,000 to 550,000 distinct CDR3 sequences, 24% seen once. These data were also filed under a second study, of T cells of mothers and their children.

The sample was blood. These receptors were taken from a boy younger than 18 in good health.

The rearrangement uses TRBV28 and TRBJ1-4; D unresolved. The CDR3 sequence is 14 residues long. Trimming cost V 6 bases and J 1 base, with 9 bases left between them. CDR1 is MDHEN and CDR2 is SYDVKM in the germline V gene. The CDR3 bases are TGTGCCAGCAGCATCCGGGGAACTAATGAAAAACTGTTTTTT. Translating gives CASSIRGTNEKLFF.

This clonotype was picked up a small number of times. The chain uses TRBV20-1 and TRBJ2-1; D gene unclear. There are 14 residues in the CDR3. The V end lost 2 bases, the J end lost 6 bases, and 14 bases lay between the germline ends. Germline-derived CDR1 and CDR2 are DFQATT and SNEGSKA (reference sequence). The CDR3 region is CSARRITGSNEQFF. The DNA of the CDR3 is TGCAGTGCTAGACGCATTACTGGGTCCAATGAGCAGTTCTTC.

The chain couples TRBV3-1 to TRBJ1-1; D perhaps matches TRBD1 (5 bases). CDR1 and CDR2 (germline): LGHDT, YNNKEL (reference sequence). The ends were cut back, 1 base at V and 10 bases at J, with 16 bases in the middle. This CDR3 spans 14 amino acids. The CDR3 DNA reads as TGTGCCAGCAGCCAAGGAGGGACGGGCCCATTAGCTTTCTTT. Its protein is CASSQGGTGPLAFF.

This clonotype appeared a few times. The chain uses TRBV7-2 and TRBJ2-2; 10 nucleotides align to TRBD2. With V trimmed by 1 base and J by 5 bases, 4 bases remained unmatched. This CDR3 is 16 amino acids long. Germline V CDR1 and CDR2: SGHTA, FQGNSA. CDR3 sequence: CASSLELAGRTGELFF. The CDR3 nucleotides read TGTGCCAGCAGCTTAGAACTAGCGGGGAGGACCGGGGAGCTGTTTTTT. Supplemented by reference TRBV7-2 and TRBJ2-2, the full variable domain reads GAGVSQSPSNKVTEKGKDVELRCDPISGHTALYWYRQSLGQGLEFLIYFQGNSAPDKSGLPSDRFSAERTGGSVSTLTIQRTQQEDSAVYLCASSLELAGRTGELFFGEGSRLTVL.

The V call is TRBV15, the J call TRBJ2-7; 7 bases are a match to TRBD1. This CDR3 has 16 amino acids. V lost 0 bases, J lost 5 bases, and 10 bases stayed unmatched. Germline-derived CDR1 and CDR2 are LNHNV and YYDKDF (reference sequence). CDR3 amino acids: CATSRDTRQGTHEQYF. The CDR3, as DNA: TGTGCCACCAGCAGAGATACGCGACAGGGTACCCACGAGCAGTACTTC.